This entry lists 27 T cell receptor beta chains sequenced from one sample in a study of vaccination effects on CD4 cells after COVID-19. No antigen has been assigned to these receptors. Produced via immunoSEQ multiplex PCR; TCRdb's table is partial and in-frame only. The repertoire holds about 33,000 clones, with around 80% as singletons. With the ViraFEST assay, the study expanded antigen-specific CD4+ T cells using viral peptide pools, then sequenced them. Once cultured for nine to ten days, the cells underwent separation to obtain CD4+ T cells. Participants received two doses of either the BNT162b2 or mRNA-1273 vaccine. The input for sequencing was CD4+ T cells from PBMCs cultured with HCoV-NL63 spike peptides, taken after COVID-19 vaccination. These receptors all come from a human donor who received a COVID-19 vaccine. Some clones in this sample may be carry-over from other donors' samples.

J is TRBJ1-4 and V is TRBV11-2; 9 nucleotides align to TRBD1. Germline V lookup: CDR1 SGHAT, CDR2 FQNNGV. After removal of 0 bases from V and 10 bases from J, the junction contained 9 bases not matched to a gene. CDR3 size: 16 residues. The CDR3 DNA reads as TGTGCCAGCAGCTTAGAGCCCGGACAGGGGAGTGGAAAACTGTTTTTT. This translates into CASSLEPGQGSGKLFF. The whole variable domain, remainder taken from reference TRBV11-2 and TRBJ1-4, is EAGVAQSPRYKIIEKRQSVAFWCNPISGHATLYWYQQILGQGPKLLIQFQNNGVVDDSQLPKDRFSAERLKGVDSTLKIQPAKLEDSAVYLCASSLEPGQGSGKLFFGSGTQLSVL.

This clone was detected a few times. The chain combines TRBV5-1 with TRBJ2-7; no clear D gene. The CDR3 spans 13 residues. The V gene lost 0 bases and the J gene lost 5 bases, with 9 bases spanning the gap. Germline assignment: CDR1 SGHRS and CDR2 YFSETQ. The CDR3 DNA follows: TGCGCCAGCAGCTTGGTGGTAGGGAACGAGCAGTACGTC. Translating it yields CASSLVVGNEQYV.

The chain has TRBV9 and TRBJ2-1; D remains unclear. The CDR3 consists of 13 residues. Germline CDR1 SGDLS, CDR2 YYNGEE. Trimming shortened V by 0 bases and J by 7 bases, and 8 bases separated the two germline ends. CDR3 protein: CASSVDSVNEQFF. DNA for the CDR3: TGTGCCAGCAGCGTAGACAGCGTGAATGAGCAGTTCTTC.

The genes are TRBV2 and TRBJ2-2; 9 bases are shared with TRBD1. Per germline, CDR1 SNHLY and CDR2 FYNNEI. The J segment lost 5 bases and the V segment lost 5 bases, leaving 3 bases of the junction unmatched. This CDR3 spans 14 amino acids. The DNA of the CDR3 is TGTGCCAGCAGTAGGACAGGGGAAACCGGGGAGCTGTTTTTT. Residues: CASSRTGETGELFF.

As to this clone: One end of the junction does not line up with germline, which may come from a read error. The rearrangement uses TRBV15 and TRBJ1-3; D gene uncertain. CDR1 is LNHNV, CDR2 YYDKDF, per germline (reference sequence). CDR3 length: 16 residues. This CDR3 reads CAASRGKGFSGNTIYF. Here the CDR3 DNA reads TGTGCCGCCAGCAGAGGGAAAGGGTTCTCTGGAAACACCATATATTTT.

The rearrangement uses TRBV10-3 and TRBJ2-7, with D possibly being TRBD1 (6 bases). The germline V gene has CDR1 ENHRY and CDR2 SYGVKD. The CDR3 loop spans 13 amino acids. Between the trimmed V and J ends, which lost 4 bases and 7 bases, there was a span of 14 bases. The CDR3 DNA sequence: TGTGCCATCAGTGGAGGACAGTCTGCGGAGCAGTACGTC. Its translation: CAISGGQSAEQYV.

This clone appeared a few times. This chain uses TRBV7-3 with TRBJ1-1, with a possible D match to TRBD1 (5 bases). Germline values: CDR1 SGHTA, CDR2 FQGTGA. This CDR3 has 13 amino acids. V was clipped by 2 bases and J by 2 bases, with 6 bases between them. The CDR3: CASSLQGNTEAFF. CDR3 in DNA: TGTGCCAGCAGCTTACAGGGAAACACTGAAGCTTTCTTT.

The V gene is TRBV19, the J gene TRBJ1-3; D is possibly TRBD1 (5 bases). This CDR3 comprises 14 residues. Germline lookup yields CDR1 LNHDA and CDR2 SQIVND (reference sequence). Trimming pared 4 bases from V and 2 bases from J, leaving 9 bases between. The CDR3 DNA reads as TGTGCCAGTAGTAGAGGGGACCCTGGAAACACCATATATTTT. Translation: CASSRGDPGNTIYF.

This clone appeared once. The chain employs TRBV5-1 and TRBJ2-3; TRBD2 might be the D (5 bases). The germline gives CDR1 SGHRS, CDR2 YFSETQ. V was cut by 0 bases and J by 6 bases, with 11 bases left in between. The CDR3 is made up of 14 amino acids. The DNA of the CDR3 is TGCGCCAGCAGCTTGGAGGGAGAGGGCGATACGCAGTATTTT. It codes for CASSLEGEGDTQYF.

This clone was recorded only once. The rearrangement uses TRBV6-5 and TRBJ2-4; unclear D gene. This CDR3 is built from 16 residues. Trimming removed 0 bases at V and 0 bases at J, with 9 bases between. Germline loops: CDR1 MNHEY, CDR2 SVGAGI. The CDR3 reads CASSYSESLAKNIQYF. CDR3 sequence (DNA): TGTGCCAGCAGTTACTCGGAAAGTCTAGCCAAAAACATTCAGTACTTC.

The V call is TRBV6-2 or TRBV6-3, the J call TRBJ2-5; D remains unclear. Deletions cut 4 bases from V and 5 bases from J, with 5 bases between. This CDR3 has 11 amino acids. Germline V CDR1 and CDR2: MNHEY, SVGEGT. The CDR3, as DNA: TGTGCCAGCAGTTTAGGGGAGACCCAGTACTTC. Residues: CASSLGETQYF.

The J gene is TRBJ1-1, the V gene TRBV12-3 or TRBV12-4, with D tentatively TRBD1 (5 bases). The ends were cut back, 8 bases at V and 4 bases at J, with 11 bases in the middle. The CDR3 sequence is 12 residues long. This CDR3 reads CASSGFGTEAFF. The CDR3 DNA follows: TGTGCCAGCTCAGGGTTTGGCACTGAAGCTTTCTTT.

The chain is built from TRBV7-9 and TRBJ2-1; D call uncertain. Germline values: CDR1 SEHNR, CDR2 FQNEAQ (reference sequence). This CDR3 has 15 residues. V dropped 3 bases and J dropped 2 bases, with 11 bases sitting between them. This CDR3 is CASSLLSATYNEQFF. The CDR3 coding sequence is TGTGCCAGCAGCTTGCTATCCGCTACCTACAATGAGCAGTTCTTC.

CDR3 region: CASSPPGSNQPQHF. The DNA for the CDR3 is TGTGCCAGCTCACCACCTGGCAGCAATCAGCCCCAGCATTTT. The chain employs TRBV18 and TRBJ1-5; unclear D gene. Germline assignment: CDR1 KGHSH and CDR2 LQKENI. The CDR3 covers 14 residues. V gave up 0 bases and J gave up 1 base, with 4 bases separating them.

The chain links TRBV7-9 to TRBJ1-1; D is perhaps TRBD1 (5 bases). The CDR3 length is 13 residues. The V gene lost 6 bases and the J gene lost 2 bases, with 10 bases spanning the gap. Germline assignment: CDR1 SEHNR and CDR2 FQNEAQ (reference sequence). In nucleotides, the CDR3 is TGTGCCAGCAGGAACGACAGAAACACTGAAGCTTTCTTT. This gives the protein CASRNDRNTEAFF.

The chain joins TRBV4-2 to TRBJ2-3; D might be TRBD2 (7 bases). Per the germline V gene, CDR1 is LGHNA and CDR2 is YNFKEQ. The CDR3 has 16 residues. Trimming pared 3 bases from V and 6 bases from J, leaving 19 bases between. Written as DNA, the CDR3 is TGTGCCAGCAGCCAGGGGGGGGCAGAGGCACGGGATACGCAGTATTTT. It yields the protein CASSQGGAEARDTQYF.

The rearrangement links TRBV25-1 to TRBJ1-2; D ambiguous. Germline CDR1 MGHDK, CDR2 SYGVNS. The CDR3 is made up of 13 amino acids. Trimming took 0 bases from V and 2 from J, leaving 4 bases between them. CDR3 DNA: TGTGCCAGCAGTGAATACCAAAACTATGGCTACACCTTC. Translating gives CASSEYQNYGYTF.

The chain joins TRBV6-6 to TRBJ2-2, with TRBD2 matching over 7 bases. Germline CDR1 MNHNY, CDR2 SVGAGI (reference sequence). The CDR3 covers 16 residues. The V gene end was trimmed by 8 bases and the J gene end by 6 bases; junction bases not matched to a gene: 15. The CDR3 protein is CASRFNGGGSPGELFF. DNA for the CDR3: TGTGCCAGCCGATTCAATGGGGGGGGATCCCCCGGGGAGCTGTTTTTT.

The CDR3 is CASSQGQGGNTIYF. Here the CDR3 DNA reads TGTGCCAGCTCCCAAGGACAGGGAGGAAACACCATATATTTT. The chain carries TRBV6-6 and TRBJ1-3; TRBD1 matches 8 bases. The V gene's germline CDR1 is MNHNY and CDR2 SVGAGI (reference sequence). Germline trimming cut 8 bases from V and 4 bases from J; bases unmatched to any gene: 7. CDR3 length: 14 amino acids.

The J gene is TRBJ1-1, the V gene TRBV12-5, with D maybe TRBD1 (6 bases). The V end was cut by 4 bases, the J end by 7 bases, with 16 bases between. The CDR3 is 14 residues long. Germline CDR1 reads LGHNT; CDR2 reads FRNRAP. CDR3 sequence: CASGSGQSSVEAFF. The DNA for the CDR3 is TGTGCTAGTGGTTCGGGACAATCATCAGTTGAAGCTTTCTTT.

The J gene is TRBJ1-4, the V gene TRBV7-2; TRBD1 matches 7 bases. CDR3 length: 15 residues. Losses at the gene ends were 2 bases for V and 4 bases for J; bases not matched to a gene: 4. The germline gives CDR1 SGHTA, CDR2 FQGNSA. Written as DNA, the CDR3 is TGTGCCAGCAGCTTAAACAGGGGAATTAATGAAAAACTGTTTTTT. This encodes CASSLNRGINEKLFF.

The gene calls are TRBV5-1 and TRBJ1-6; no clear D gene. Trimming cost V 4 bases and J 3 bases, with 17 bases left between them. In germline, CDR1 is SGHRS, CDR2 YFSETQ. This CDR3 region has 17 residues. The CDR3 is CASSVTPIYSYNSPLHF. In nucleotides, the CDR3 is TGCGCCAGCAGCGTGACACCAATTTACAGCTATAATTCACCCCTCCACTTT.

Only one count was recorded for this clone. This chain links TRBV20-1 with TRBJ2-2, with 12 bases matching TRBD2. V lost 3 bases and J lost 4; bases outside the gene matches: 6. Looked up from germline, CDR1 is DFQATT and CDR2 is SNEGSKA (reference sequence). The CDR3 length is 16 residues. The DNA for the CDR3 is TGCAGTGCTAGTGGAAGACTAGCGGGGGTCACCGGGGAGCTGTTTTTT. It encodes CSASGRLAGVTGELFF.

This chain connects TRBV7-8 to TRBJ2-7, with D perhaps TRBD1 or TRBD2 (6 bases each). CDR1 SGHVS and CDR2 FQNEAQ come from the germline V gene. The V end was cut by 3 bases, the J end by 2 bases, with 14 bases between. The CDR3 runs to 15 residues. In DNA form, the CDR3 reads TGTGCCAGCAGCTTGGTTTCCGGGGGCCCCTACGAGCAGTACGTC. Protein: CASSLVSGGPYEQYV.

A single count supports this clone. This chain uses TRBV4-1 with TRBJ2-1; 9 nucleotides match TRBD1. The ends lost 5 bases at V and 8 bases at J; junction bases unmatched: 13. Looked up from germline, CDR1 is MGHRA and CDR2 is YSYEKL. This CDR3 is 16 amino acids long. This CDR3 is CASSERDRVRLDEQFF. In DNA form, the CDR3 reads TGCGCCAGCAGCGAACGGGACAGGGTGAGACTAGATGAGCAGTTCTTC.

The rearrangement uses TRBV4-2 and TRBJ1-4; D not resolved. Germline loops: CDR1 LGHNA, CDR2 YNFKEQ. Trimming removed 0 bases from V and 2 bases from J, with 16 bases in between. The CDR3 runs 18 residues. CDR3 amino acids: CASSQDLISLGTNEKLFF. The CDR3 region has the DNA TGTGCCAGCAGCCAAGATCTCATCTCTTTGGGGACTAATGAAAAACTGTTTTTT.

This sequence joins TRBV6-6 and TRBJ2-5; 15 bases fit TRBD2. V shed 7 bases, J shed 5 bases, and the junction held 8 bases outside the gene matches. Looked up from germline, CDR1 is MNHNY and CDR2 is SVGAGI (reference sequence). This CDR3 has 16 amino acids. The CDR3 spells CASTKPGLAGGETQYF. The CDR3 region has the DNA TGTGCCAGCACTAAACCTGGACTAGCGGGGGGGGAGACCCAGTACTTC.